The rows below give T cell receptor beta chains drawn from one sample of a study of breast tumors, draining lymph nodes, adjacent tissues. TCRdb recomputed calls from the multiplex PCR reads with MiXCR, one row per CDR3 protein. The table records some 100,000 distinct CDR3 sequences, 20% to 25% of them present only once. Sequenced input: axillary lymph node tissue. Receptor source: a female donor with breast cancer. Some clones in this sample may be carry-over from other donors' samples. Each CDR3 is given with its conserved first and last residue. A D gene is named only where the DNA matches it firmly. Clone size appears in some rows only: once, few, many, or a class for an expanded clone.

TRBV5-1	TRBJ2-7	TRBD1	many	TGCGCCAGCAGATGGGACAGGGGCTACGAGCAGTACTTC	CASRWDRGYEQYF
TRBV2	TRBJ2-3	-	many	TGTGCCAGCAGCTCGGAGTTGGATACGCAGTATTTT	CASSSELDTQYF
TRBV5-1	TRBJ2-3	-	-	TGCGCCAGCAGCTTGGGCGAGGGGTCTACGCAGTATTTT	CASSLGEGSTQYF
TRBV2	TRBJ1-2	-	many	TGTGCCAGCAGTGAGCAGATGGAATCTAACTATGGCTACACCTTC	CASSEQMESNYGYTF
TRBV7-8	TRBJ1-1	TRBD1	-	TGTGCCAGCAGCCCGGGACAGAACATGAACACTGAAGCTTTCTTT	CASSPGQNMNTEAFF
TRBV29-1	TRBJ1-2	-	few	TGCAGCGTTGTGTCGGCGACCACTGGCTACACCTTC	CSVVSATTGYTF
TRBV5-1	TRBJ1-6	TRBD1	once	TGCGCCAGCAGCCGGGACAGGGGAGGTTCACCCCTCCACTTT	CASSRDRGGSPLHF
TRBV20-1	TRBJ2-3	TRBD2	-	TGCAGTGCTCTAGCGGAGGTCACAGATACGCAGTATTTT	CSALAEVTDTQYF
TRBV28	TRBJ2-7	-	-	TGTGCCAGCAGTCCCCGCGCGGGGACCTACGAGCAGTACTTC	CASSPRAGTYEQYF
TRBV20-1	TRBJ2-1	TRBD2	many	TGCAGTGCTAGGTCGGGTGAGCGGGGGTGGGAGCAGTTCTTC	CSARSGERGWEQFF
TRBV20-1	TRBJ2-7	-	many	TGCAGTGCTCAGCGGACTTACTACGAGCAGTACTTC	CSAQRTYYEQYF
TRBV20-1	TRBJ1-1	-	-	TGCAGTGCCAATACAGGGTACACTGAAGCTTTCTTT	CSANTGYTEAFF
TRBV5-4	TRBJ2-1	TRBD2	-	TGTGCCAGCAGCGGCGGGGGCTTAGCGGGGGCCAGCTCCTACAATGAGCAGTTCTTC	CASSGGGLAGASSYNEQFF
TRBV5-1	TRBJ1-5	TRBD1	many	TGCGCCAGCAGCTGGGGGCAGGGGGCAGACCAGCCCCAGCATTTT	CASSWGQGADQPQHF
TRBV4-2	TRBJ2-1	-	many	TGTGCCAGCAGCCAAGATCTCGAGGTATACAATGAGCAGTTCTTC	CASSQDLEVYNEQFF
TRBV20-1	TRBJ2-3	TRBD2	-	TGCAGTGCTGAAAAAGGCTTGGGGGGGGTGAGAGATACGCAGTATTTT	CSAEKGLGGVRDTQYF
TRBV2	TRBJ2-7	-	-	TGTGCCAGCAGTGAAGCGGGGGGTCCATATGACTACGAGCAGTACTTC	CASSEAGGPYDYEQYF
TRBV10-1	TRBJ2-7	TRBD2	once	TGCGCCAGCAGTGAAGGGGAGGGCTCCTACGAGCAGTACTTC	CASSEGEGSYEQYF
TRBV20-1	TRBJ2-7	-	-	TGCAGTGCCCTTATAGCGGACCGTGTCTACTTCGAGCAGTACTTC	CSALIADRVYFEQYF
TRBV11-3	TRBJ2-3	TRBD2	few	TGTGCCGGCAGCTTACTTAGCGGGGATACGCAGTATTTT	CAGSLLSGDTQYF
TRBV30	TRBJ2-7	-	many	TGTGCCTGGAGTCTACGGGGGCTTTCCTACGAGCAGTACTTC	CAWSLRGLSYEQYF
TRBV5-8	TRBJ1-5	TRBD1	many	TGTGCCAGCAGCGGGACAGGGGCGGGGGATCAGCCCCAGCATTTT	CASSGTGAGDQPQHF
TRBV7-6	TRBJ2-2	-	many	TGTGCCAGCAGCTTAGGTTCCGGGGAGCTGTTTTTT	CASSLGSGELFF
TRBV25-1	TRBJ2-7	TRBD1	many	TGTGCCAGCAGTGAATCGGGGACAGGGCGTGTCGAGCAGTACTTC	CASSESGTGRVEQYF
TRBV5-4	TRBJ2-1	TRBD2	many	TGTGCCAGCAGCGGGAGGGATTCCTACAATGAGCAGTTCTTC	CASSGRDSYNEQFF
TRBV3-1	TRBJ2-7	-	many	TGTGCCAGCAGCCTACCTAACGAGCAGTACTTC	CASSLPNEQYF
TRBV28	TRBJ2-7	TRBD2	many	TGTGCCAGCATCCCCGGGGAGGGGCGCGGGCAGTACTTC	CASIPGEGRGQYF
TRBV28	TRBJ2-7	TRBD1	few	TGTGCCAGCAGTTTTACCGGGACAGGGTCGAGAGAGCAGTACTTC	CASSFTGTGSREQYF
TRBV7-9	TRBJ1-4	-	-	TGTGCCAGCAGCTCCTCTTCCACTAATGAAAAACCGTTTTTT	CASSSSSTNEKPFF
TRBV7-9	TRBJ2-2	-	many	TGTGCCAGCAGCTTTTCAGCGAACACCGGGGAGCTGTTTTTT	CASSFSANTGELFF
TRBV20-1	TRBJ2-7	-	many	TGCAGTGCTATCCCGGGACACCCATGGGCCTACGAGCAGTACTTC	CSAIPGHPWAYEQYF
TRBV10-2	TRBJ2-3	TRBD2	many	TGCGCCAGCAGTGGGATAGCGGGCGAAACAGATACGCAGTATTTT	CASSGIAGETDTQYF
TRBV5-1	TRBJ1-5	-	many	TGCGCCAGCAGTGAGGGCCCCGGTCAGCCCCAGCATTTT	CASSEGPGQPQHF
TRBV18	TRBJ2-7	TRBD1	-	TGTGCCAGCTCACCACGTCCAGGGGGCTCCTACGAGCAGTACTTC	CASSPRPGGSYEQYF
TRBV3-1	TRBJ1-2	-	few	TGTGCCAGCAGCCAAGTAGATACTCCCTGGGCTAACTATGGCTACACCTTC	CASSQVDTPWANYGYTF
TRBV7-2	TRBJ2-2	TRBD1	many	TGTGCCACCAACCAGGGGAAAGGGACAGGCAACAGAGGGAGGGAGCTGTTTTTT	CATNQGKGTGNRGRELFF
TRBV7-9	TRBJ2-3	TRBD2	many	TGTGCCAGCAGCAGGGAATTCAATTTAGCGGGATACACAGATACGCAGTATTTT	CASSREFNLAGYTDTQYF
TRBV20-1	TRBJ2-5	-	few	TGCAGTGTTTTCTTGGGCGACCAAGAGACCCAGTACTTC	CSVFLGDQETQYF
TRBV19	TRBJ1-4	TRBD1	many	TGTGCCAGTAGTCCCTGGCGGTCAGGGGGAGAAAAACTGTTTTTT	CASSPWRSGGEKLFF
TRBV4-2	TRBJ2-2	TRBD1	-	TGTGCCAGCAGCCAAGATTTTCCGACAGGGACGCATAACACCGGGGAGCTGTTTTTT	CASSQDFPTGTHNTGELFF
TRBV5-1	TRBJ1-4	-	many	TGCGCCAGCAGCTCCCGGTCCGGACTAGAGGCGGTAACTAATGAAAAACTGTTTTTT	CASSSRSGLEAVTNEKLFF
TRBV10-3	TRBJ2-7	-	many	TGTGCCATCAGTGAGGGACACCGCTACGAGCAGTACTTC	CAISEGHRYEQYF
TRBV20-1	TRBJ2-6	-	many	TGCAGTGCTAAGCCCCATGAGGCCAACGTCCTGACTTTC	CSAKPHEANVLTF
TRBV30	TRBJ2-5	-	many	TGTGCCTGGAGTGTACGTGAGACCCAGTACTTC	CAWSVRETQYF
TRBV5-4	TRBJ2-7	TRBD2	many	TGTGCCAGCAGTCCGGAAGGCGGGAGACTCTACGAGCAGTACTTC	CASSPEGGRLYEQYF
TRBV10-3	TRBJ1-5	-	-	TGTGCCATCAGTGGTCAGGGTGGACCCCAGCATTTT	CAISGQGGPQHF
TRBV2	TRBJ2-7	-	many	TGTGCCAGCAGTTTCGAGTACGAGCAGTACTTC	CASSFEYEQYF
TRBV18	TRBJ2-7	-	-	TGTGCCAGCTCACTAATATGGGAGCAGTACTTC	CASSLIWEQYF
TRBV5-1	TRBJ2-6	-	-	TGCGCCAGCAGCTTGGACGGATTTATTTCTGGGGCCAACGTCCTGACTTTC	CASSLDGFISGANVLTF
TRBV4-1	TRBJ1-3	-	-	TGCGCGAGCAGCCAAGTCATCCTCTCTGGAAACACCATATATTTT	CASSQVILSGNTIYF
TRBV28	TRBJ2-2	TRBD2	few	TGTGCCAGCAGTCTCAGCGGGGGGGCGGCCGGGGAGCTGTTTTTT	CASSLSGGAAGELFF
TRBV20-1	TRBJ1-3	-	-	TGCAGTGCTGGAGGCGGGAGCACTGGAAACACCATATATTTT	CSAGGGSTGNTIYF
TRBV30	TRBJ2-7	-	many	TGTGCCTGGAGTGTTGACAGACCCTACGAGCAGTACTTC	CAWSVDRPYEQYF
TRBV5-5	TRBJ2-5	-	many	TGTGCCAGCAGCTTGGGCAGTATGGCCCAAGAGACCCAGTACTTC	CASSLGSMAQETQYF
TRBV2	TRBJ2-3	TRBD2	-	TGTGCCAGCAGCGGGACTAGCGGGAGTCGCACAGATACGCAGTATTTT	CASSGTSGSRTDTQYF
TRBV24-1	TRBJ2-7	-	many	TGTGCCACCGAAGGGGGAGGTTCCTACGAGCAGTACTTC	CATEGGGSYEQYF
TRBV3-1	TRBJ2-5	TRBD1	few	TGTGCCAGCAGCCAAGATAGGGGGACAGCCCAGACGCGAGAGACCCAGTACTTC	CASSQDRGTAQTRETQYF